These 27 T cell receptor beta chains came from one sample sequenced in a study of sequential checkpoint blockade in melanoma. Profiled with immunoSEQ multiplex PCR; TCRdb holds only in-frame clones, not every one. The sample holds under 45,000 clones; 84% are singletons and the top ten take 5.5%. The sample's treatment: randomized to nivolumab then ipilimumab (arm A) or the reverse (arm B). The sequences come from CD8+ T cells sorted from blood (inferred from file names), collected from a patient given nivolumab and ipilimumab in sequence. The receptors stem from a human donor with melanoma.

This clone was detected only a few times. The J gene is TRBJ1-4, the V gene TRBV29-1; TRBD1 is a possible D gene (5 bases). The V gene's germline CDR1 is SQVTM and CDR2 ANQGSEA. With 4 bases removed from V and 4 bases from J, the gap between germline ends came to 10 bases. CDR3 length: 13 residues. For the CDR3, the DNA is TGCAGCGTTGTTGCGGGGGGTAATGAAAAACTGTTTTTT. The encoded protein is CSVVAGGNEKLFF.

The CDR3 spells CASSWGTGTDYEQYF. CDR3 nucleotide sequence: TGCGCCAGCAGCTGGGGGACAGGGACGGACTACGAGCAGTACTTC. The rearrangement joins TRBV5-1 to TRBJ2-7; 9 positions match TRBD1. Per the germline V gene, CDR1 is SGHRS and CDR2 is YFSETQ. V shed 3 bases, J shed 3 bases, and the junction held 7 bases outside the gene matches. The CDR3 contains 15 residues.

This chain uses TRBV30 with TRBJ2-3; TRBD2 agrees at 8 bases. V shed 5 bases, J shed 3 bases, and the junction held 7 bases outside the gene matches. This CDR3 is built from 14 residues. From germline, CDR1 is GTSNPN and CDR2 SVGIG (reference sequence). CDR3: CAWSRTGGTDTQYF. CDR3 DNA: TGTGCCTGGTCTCGAACGGGGGGGACAGATACGCAGTATTTT. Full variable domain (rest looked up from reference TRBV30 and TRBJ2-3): SQTIHQWPATLVQPVGSPLSLECTVEGTSNPNLYWYRQAAGRGLQLLFYSVGIGQISSEVPQNLSASRPQDRQFILSSKKLLLSDSGFYLCAWSRTGGTDTQYFGPGTRLTVL.

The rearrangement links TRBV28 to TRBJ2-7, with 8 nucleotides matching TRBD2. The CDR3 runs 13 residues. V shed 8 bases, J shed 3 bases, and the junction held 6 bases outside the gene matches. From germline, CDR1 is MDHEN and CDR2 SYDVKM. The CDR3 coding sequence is TGTGCCAGCGGTAGCGGGAATGTCTACGAGCAGTACTTC. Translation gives CASGSGNVYEQYF. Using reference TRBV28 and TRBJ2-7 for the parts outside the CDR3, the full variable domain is DVKVTQSSRYLVKRTGEKVFLECVQDMDHENMFWYRQDPGLGLRLIYFSYDVKMKEKGDIPEGYSVSREKKERFSLILESASTNQTSMYLCASGSGNVYEQYFGPGTRLTVT.

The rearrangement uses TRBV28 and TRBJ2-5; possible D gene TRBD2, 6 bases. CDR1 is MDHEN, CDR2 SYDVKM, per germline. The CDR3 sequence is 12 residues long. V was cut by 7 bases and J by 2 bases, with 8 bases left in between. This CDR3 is CASTEGQETQYF. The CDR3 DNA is TGTGCCAGCACGGAGGGGCAAGAGACCCAGTACTTC.

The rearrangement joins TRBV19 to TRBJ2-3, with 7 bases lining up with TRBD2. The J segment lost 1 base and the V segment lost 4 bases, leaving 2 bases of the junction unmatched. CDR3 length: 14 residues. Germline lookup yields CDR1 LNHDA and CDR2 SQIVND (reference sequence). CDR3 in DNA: TGTGCCAGTAGTACCCGGGGGGGCACAGATACGCAGTATTTT. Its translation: CASSTRGGTDTQYF.

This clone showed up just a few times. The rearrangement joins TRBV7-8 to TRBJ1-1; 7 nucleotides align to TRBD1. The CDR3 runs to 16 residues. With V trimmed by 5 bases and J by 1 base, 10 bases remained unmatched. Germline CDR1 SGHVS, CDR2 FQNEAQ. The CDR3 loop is CASSPYPRQGNTEAFF. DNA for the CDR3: TGTGCCAGCAGCCCCTACCCCCGACAGGGGAACACTGAAGCTTTCTTT. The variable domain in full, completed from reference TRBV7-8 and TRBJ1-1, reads GAGVSQSPRYKVAKRGQDVALRCDPISGHVSLFWYQQALGQGPEFLTYFQNEAQLDKSGLPSDRFFAERPEGSVSTLKIQRTQQEDSAVYLCASSPYPRQGNTEAFFGQGTRLTVV.

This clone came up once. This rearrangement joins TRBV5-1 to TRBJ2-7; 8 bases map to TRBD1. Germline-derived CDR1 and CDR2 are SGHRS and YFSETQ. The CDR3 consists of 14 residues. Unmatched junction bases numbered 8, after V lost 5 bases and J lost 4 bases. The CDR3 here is CASRDQGALYEQYF. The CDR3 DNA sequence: TGCGCCAGCAGGGATCAGGGGGCTCTGTACGAGCAGTACTTC.

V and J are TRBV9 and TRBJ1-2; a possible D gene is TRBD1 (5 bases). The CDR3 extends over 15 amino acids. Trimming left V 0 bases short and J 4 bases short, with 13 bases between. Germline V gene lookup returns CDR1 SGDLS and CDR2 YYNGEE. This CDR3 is CASSVASQGSYGYTF. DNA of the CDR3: TGTGCCAGCAGCGTAGCTTCCCAGGGATCCTATGGCTACACCTTC.

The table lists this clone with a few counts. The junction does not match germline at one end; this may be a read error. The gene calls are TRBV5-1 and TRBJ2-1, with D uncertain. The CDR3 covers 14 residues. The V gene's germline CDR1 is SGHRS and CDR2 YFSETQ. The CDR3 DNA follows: TGTGCCAGCAGCTACCTATCTGAAAACAATGAGCAGTTCTTC. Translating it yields CASSYLSENNEQFF.

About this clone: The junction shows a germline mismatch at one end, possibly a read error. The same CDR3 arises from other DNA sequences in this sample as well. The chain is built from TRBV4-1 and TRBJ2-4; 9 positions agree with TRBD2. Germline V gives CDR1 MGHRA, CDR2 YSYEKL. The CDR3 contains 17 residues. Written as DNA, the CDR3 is TGCGCCAGCAGCCAAGTCCCCTCGGGGCGGGAGGGGAACATTCAATACTTC. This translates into CASSQVPSGREGNIQYF.

This CDR3 is CASSVSPSAANTEAFF. The CDR3 DNA is TGTGCCAGCAGTGTCTCCCCAAGTGCGGCAAACACTGAAGCTTTCTTT. The chain combines TRBV27 with TRBJ1-1; the D is unclear. Per germline, CDR1 MNHEY and CDR2 SMNVEV (reference sequence). This CDR3 region has 16 residues. V was clipped by 5 bases and J by 2 bases, with 18 bases between them.

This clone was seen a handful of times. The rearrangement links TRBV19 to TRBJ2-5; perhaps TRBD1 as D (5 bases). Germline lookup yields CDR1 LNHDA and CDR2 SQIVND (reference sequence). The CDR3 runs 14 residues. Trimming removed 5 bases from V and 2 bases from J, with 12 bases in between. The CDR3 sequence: CASSSDAGQETQYF. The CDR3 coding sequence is TGTGCCAGTAGTTCTGACGCAGGGCAAGAGACCCAGTACTTC.

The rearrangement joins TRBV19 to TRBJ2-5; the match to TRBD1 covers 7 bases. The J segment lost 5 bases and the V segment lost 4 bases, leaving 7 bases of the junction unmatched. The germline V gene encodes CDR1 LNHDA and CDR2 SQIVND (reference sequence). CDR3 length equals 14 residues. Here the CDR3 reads CASSKRQGGETQYF. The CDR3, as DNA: TGTGCCAGTAGTAAGAGACAGGGTGGTGAGACCCAGTACTTC.

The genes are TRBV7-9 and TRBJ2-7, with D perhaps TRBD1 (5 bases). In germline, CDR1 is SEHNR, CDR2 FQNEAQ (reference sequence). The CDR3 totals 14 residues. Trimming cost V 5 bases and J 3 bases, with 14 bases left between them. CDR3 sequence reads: CASSNYRISYEQYF. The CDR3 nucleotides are TGTGCCAGCAGCAACTACAGGATCAGCTACGAGCAGTACTTC.

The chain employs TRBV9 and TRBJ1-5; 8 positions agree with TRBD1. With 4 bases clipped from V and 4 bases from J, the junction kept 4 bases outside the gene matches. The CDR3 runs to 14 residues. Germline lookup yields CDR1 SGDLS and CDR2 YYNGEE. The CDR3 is CASSPTGGNQPQHF. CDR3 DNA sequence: TGTGCCAGCAGCCCTACAGGGGGTAATCAGCCCCAGCATTTT.

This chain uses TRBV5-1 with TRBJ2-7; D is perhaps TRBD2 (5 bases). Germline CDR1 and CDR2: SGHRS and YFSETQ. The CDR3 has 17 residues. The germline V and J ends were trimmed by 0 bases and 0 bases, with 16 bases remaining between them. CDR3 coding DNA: TGCGCCAGCAGCTTGGACGGGCGGGCACAGCGCTCCTACGAGCAGTACTTC. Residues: CASSLDGRAQRSYEQYF.

CDR3 residues: CASRIGGNTEAFF. CDR3 DNA sequence: TGTGCCAGCAGGATAGGGGGGAACACTGAAGCTTTCTTT. The rearrangement links TRBV27 to TRBJ1-1; a possible D gene is TRBD1 (6 bases). The CDR3 has 13 amino acids. V gave up 6 bases and J gave up 1 base, with 9 bases separating them. Germline assignment: CDR1 MNHEY and CDR2 SMNVEV (reference sequence).

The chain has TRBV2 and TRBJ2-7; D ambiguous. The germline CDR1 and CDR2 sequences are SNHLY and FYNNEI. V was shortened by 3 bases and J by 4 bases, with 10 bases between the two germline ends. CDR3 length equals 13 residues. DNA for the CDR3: TGTGCCAGCAGTGACTCTACTCGGTACGAGCAGTACTTC. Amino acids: CASSDSTRYEQYF.

The CDR3 is CANKQGGGEAFF. The CDR3 DNA follows: TGTGCCAACAAACAGGGGGGGGGTGAAGCTTTCTTT. The V call is TRBV6-1, the J call TRBJ1-1; 8 bases are a match to TRBD1. Germline values: CDR1 MNHNS, CDR2 SASEGT. The CDR3 contains 12 residues. With 10 bases clipped from V and 7 bases from J, the junction kept 8 bases outside the gene matches.

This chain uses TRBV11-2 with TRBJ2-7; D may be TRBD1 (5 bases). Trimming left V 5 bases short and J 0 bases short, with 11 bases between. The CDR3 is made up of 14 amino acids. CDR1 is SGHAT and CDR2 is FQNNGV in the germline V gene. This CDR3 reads CASSPPQGSYEQYF. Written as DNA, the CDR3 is TGTGCCAGCAGCCCCCCCCAGGGCTCCTACGAGCAGTACTTC.

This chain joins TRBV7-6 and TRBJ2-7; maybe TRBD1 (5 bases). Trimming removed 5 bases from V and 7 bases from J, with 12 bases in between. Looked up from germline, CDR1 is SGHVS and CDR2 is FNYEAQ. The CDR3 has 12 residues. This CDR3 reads CASSPLGREQYF. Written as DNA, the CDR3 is TGTGCCAGCAGCCCCCTGGGGCGGGAGCAGTACTTC.

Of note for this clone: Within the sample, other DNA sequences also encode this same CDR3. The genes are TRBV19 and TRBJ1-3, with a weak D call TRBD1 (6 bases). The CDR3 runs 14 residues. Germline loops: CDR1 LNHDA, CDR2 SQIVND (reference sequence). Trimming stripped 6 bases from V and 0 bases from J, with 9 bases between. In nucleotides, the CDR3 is TGTGCCAGTAGGGACAGTTACTCTGGAAACACCATATATTTT. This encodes CASRDSYSGNTIYF.

The CDR3: CASSPPGGGSYEQYF. The CDR3 DNA sequence: TGTGCCAGCTCACCCCCCGGGGGGGGGAGCTACGAGCAGTACTTC. The chain employs TRBV18 and TRBJ2-7; 8 bases align to TRBD2. From germline, CDR1 is KGHSH and CDR2 LQKENI. This CDR3 region has 15 residues. V lost 3 bases, J lost 3 bases, and 7 bases stayed unmatched.

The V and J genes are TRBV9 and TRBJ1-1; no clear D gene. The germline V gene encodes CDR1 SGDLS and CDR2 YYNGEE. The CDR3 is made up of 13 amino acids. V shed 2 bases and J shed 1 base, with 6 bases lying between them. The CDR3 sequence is CASSVEANTEAFF. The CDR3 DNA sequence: TGTGCCAGCAGCGTTGAAGCGAACACTGAAGCTTTCTTT.

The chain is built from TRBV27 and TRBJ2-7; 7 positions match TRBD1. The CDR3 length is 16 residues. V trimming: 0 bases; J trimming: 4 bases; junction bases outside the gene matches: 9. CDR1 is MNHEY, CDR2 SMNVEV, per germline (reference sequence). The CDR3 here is CASSLSTGQVVYEQYF. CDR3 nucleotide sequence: TGTGCCAGCAGTTTATCGACCGGACAGGTCGTGTACGAGCAGTACTTC.

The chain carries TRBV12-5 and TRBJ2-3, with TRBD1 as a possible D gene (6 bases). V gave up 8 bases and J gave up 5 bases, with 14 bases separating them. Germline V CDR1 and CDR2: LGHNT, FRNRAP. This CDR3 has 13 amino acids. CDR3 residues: CASTPWGQDTQYF. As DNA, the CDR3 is TGTGCTAGTACCCCGTGGGGGCAAGATACGCAGTATTTT.